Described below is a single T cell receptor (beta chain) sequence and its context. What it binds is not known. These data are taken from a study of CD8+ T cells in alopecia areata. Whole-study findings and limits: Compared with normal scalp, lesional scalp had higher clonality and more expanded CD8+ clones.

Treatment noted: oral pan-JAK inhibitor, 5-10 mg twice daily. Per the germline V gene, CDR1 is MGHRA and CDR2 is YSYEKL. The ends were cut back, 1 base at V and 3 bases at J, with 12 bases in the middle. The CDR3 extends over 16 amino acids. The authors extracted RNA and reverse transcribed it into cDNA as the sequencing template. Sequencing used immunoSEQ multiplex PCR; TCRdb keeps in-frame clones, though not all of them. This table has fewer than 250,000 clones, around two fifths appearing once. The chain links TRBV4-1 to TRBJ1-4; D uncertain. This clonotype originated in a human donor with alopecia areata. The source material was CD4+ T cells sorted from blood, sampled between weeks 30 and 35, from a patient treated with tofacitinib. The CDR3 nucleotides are TGCGCCAGCAGCCAAGCTACAACAACAGCTAATGAAAAACTGTTTTTT. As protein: CASSQATTTANEKLFF.